One sample yielded the 9 T cell receptor beta chains listed below, sequenced in a study of T cells after yellow fever vaccination (dated by TCRdb to between 2019 and 2020). The library relied on 5' RACE. Sequencing was performed on an Illumina HiSeq 2500. TCRdb reran the public reads through fastp at Q25 and MiXCR, keeping productive beta chains. Entries are consolidated by CDR3 protein sequence, retaining the most common genes and DNA. Across this sample there are 400,000 or so distinct CDR3 sequences, with approximately 6% seen only once. The ten top clones hold approximately 15% of the sample. The treatment or condition label for this specimen denotes: live attenuated yellow fever vaccine strain. Sequences were derived from PBMCs, sampled 5 days after the yellow fever booster vaccination. The source of these receptors is a man aged 25 to 40 who received the YFV17D yellow fever vaccine.

In the case of this clonotype: The CDR3 end shows no conserved phenylalanine or tryptophan, and so a read error is likely. J is TRBJ1-2 and V is TRBV7-2; tentative D call: TRBD1 (6 bases). CDR3 length: 14 amino acids. Trimming stripped 1 base from V and 8 bases from J, with 14 bases between. Germline V gene data show CDR1 as SGHTA and CDR2 as FQGNSA. The CDR3 coding sequence is TGTGCCAGCAGCTTAGGTGGACAGACACCAGGCTACACCATC. The encoded protein is CASSLGGQTPGYTI.

This clonotype was picked up many times. This chain links TRBV20-1 with TRBJ2-5, with TRBD2 identical over 8 bases. V was pared by 1 base and J by 2 bases, with 6 bases of the junction left unmatched. Germline-derived CDR1 and CDR2 are DFQATT and SNEGSKA (reference sequence). The CDR3 consists of 15 residues. CDR3 bases: TGCAGTGCTAGAGTGGCGGGAGGCCAGCAAGAGACCCAGTACTTC. It codes for CSARVAGGQQETQYF.

There are a few counts of this clonotype. The chain recombines TRBV7-9 with TRBJ2-1, with a possible D match to TRBD1 (6 bases). The germline V gene encodes CDR1 SEHNR and CDR2 FQNEAQ (reference sequence). The V and J ends lost 10 bases and 3 bases respectively, with 7 bases between them. This CDR3 is 11 amino acids long. CDR3 residues: CAKGDYNEQFF. The CDR3 coding sequence is TGTGCCAAGGGGGACTACAATGAGCAGTTCTTC.

This clonotype was observed many times. The chain employs TRBV15 and TRBJ2-5, with 7 bases that match TRBD1. The V gene's germline CDR1 is LNHNV and CDR2 YYDKDF (reference sequence). V dropped 3 bases and J dropped 4; count of bases not matched to a gene: 11. This CDR3 has 16 amino acids. The DNA for the CDR3 is TGTGCCACCAGCAGGCCTACAGGGGCTGGGCGAGAGACCCAGTACTTC. Its translation: CATSRPTGAGRETQYF. Supplemented by reference TRBV15 and TRBJ2-5, the full variable domain reads DAMVIQNPRYQVTQFGKPVTLSCSQTLNHNVMYWYQQKSSQAPKLLFHYYDKDFNNEADTPDNFQSRRPNTSFCFLDIRSPGLGDTAMYLCATSRPTGAGRETQYFGPGTRLLVL.

This clonotype has just a few counts. The V and J genes are TRBV29-1 and TRBJ2-5; the D gene is possibly TRBD1 (6 bases). V dropped 7 bases and J dropped 5 bases, with 23 bases sitting between them. CDR3 length: 15 residues. In germline, CDR1 is SQVTM, CDR2 ANQGSEA. The CDR3 loop reads CSAGGLGRSGETQYF. CDR3 sequence (DNA): TGCAGCGCTGGGGGCTTGGGACGGTCGGGGGAGACCCAGTACTTC.

This clonotype was recorded a few times. The chain has TRBV20-1 and TRBJ2-5; D is unclear. This CDR3 has 12 residues. Germline V CDR1 and CDR2: DFQATT, SNEGSKA (reference sequence). Trimming took 5 bases from V and 1 from J, leaving 8 bases between them. The CDR3 nucleotides are TGCAGTGCTGAGGTGGGCCAAGAGACCCAGTACTTC. Its protein is CSAEVGQETQYF.

This clonotype was seen only a few times. At one of its ends the junction is not consistent with the germline gene, which may arise from a read error. The V gene is TRBV7-7, the J gene TRBJ1-4; unclear D gene. CDR3 length: 13 residues. Germline lookup yields CDR1 SSHAT and CDR2 FNYEAQ (reference sequence). The CDR3 reads CASSPGGLEKLFF. CDR3 bases: TGTGCTAGCAGCCCCGGAGGGTTGGAAAAACTGTTTTTT.

This clonotype came up many times. V is TRBV5-6 and J is TRBJ2-2; no definite D call. Germline lookup yields CDR1 SGHDT and CDR2 YYEEEE. Trimming pared 0 bases from V and 6 bases from J, leaving 6 bases between. This CDR3 spans 13 amino acids. CDR3 sequence reads: CASSLANAGELFF. The CDR3 coding sequence is TGTGCCAGCAGCTTGGCCAATGCCGGGGAGCTGTTTTTT.

The sample holds many counts of this clonotype. V gene TRBV29-1 combines with J gene TRBJ2-5; perhaps TRBD1 as D (5 bases). Deletions cut 8 bases from V and 3 bases from J, with 13 bases between. This CDR3 is built from 12 residues. Germline CDR1 SQVTM, CDR2 ANQGSEA. In nucleotides, the CDR3 is TGCAGCCTTACTCAGGGAAAAGAGACCCAGTACTTC. This sequence encodes CSLTQGKETQYF.